Shown below are 10 T cell receptor beta chains from a single sample sequenced in a study of CXCR3-negative and CXCR3-positive naive CD8 T cells. General study results and limits: Relative to CXCR3-negative naive cells, CXCR3-positive naive cells had more hydrophobic TRB CDR3s.

UMI-labeled TRB cDNA libraries were prepared by 5' RACE. TCRdb reprocessed the 5' RACE reads; each CDR3 protein has one entry and no DNA is given. This repertoire includes 65,000 to 90,000 distinct CDR3 sequences. Antigen specificity for these receptors is unknown. Sequencing was performed on naive CXCR3+ CD8+ T cells from blood. Subset given: CD45RO-CCR7+CD27+CD95- naive CD8+ T cells expressing CXCR3 (TNR3+). The receptors shown here come from a human donor in good health. Some clones in this sample may be carry-over from other donors' samples.

The gene calls are TRBV12-3 or TRBV12-4 and TRBJ2-3; TCRdb outputs TRBD1, but without DNA this stays unchecked. The CDR3 extends over 19 amino acids. The CDR3 loop reads CASSPGGAGIHGGTDTQYF.

This chain joins TRBV28 and TRBJ1-1; TCRdb's D call of TRBD1 is untestable without DNA. CDR3 length: 16 residues. Germline V lookup: CDR1 MDHEN, CDR2 SYDVKM. CDR3 sequence: CASSPGFSARNTEAFF.

The rearrangement uses TRBV27 and TRBJ2-2; TCRdb calls TRBD2, which cannot be checked without DNA. The germline V gene encodes CDR1 MNHEY and CDR2 SMNVEV (reference sequence). CDR3 length equals 14 residues. The CDR3 region is CATTLGAGAGELFF.

The genes are TRBV29-1 and TRBJ1-1. Germline V lookup: CDR1 SQVTM, CDR2 ANQGSEA. The length of the CDR3 is 12 residues. The CDR3 here is CSVIHGNTEAFF.

J is TRBJ1-2 and V is TRBV9; TCRdb's D call of TRBD1 is untestable without DNA. CDR1 and CDR2 (germline): SGDLS, YYNGEE. CDR3 length: 12 amino acids. The CDR3 sequence is CASSALAQGYTF.

V and J are TRBV16 and TRBJ1-5. CDR1 and CDR2 (germline): KGHSY, FQNENV. The CDR3 extends over 15 amino acids. CDR3 protein: CASSQSGASNQPQHF.

The chain recombines TRBV5-1 with TRBJ2-7; TCRdb returns TRBD1, unconfirmable since there is no DNA. The germline V gene encodes CDR1 SGHRS and CDR2 YFSETQ. This CDR3 is built from 14 residues. CDR3 residues: CASHPGGTAYEQYF.

V gene TRBV29-1 combines with J gene TRBJ2-3. Germline values: CDR1 SQVTM, CDR2 ANQGSEA. The CDR3 runs to 12 residues. CDR3 in amino acids: CSARLAADTQYF.

The chain couples TRBV12-3 or TRBV12-4 to TRBJ2-3. The CDR3 is 12 residues long. CDR3 amino acids: CASSFSGDTQYF.

The chain uses TRBV29-1 and TRBJ1-1; TCRdb picks TRBD1, but there is no DNA to check that call. CDR3 size: 15 residues. The germline V gene encodes CDR1 SQVTM and CDR2 ANQGSEA. This CDR3 is CSVEGPGQGLTEAFF.